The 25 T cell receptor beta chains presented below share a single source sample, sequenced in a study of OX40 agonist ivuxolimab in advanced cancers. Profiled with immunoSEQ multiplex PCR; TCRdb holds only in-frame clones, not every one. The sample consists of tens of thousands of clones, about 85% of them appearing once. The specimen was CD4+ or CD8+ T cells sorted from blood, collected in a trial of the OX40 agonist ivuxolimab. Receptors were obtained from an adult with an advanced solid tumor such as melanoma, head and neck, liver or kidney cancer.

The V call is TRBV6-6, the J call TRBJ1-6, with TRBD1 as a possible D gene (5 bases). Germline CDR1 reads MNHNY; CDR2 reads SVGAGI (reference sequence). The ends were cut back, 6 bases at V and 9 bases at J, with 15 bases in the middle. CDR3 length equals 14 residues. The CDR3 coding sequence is TGTGCCAGCAGGGAGCAGGGCGACGTTTCACCCCTCCACTTT. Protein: CASREQGDVSPLHF.

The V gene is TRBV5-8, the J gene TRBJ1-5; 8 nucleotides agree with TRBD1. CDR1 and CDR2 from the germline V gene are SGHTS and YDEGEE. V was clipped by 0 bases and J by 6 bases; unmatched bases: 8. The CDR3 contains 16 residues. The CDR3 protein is CASSLEVGQGGQPQHF. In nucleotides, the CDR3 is TGTGCCAGCAGCTTGGAAGTAGGACAGGGCGGTCAGCCCCAGCATTTT.

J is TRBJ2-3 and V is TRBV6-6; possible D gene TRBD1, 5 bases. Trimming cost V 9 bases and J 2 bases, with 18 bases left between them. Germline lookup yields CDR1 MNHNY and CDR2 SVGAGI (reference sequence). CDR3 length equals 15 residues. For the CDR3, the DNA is TGTGCCAGTACTGACCGTGGACAACACACAGATACGCAGTATTTT. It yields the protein CASTDRGQHTDTQYF.

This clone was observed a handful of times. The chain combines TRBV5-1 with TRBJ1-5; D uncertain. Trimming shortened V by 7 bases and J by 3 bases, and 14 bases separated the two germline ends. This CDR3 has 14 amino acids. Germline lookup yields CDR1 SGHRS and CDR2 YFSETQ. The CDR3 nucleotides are TGCGCCAGCCGCAGTGGGATCGACAATCAGCCCCAGCATTTT. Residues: CASRSGIDNQPQHF.

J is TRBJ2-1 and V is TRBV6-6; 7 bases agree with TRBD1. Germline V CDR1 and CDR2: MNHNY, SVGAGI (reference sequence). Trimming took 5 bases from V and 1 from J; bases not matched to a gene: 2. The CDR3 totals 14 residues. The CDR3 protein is CASSAQGSYNEQFF. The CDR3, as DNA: TGTGCCAGCAGTGCACAGGGGTCCTACAATGAGCAGTTCTTC.

The chain's CDR3 is CASSLLASGGNEQFF. For the CDR3, the DNA is TGCGCCAGCAGCCTCCTGGCTAGCGGGGGCAATGAGCAGTTCTTC. The V call is TRBV4-1, the J call TRBJ2-1; TRBD2 matches 10 bases. Germline loops: CDR1 MGHRA, CDR2 YSYEKL. This CDR3 has 15 residues. The trim removed 4 bases at V and 6 bases at J, leaving 6 bases unmatched.

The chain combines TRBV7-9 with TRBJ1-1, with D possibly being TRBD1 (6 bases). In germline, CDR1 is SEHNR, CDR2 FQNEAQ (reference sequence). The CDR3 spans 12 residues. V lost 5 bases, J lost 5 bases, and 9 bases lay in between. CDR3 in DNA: TGTGCCAGCAGCCCAGGGGAAACTGAAGCTTTCTTT. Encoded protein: CASSPGETEAFF.

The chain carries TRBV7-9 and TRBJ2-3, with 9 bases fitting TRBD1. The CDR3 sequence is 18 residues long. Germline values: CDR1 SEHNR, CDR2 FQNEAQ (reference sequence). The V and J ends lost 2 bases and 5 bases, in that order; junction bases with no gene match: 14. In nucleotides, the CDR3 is TGTGCCAGCAGCTTAATGCTACTTTGGGACAGGGATAAAGATACGCAGTATTTT. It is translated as CASSLMLLWDRDKDTQYF.

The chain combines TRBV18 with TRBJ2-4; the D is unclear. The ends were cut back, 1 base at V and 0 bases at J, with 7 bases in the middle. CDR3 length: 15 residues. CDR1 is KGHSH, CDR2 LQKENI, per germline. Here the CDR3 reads CASSPLAPAKNIQYF. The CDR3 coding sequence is TGTGCCAGCTCACCACTGGCACCAGCCAAAAACATTCAGTACTTC.

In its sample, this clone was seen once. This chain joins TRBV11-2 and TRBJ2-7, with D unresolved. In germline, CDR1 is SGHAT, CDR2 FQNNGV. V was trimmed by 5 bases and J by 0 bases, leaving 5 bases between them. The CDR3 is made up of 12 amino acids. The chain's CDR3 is CASSRDSYEQYF. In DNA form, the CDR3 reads TGTGCCAGCAGCAGGGACTCCTACGAGCAGTACTTC.

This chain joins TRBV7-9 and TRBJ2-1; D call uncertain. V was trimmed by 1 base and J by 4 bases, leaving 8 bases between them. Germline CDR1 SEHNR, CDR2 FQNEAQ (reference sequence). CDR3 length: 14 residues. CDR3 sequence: CASSLGAGYNEQFF. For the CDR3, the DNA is TGTGCCAGCAGCTTAGGTGCAGGTTACAATGAGCAGTTCTTC.

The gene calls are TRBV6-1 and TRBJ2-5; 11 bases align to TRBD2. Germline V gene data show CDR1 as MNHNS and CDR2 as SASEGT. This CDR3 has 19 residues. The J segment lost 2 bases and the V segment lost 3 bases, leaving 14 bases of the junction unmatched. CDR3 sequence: CASSDRMGLAGGPQETQYF. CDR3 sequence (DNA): TGTGCCAGCAGTGACCGGATGGGGCTAGCGGGGGGTCCACAAGAGACCCAGTACTTC.

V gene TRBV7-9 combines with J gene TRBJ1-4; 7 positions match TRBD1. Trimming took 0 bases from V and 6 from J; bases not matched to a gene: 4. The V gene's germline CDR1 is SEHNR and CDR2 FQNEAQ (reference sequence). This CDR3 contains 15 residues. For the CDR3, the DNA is TGTGCCAGCAGCTTAGCCTCGACAGGGCATGAAAAACTGTTTTTT. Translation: CASSLASTGHEKLFF.

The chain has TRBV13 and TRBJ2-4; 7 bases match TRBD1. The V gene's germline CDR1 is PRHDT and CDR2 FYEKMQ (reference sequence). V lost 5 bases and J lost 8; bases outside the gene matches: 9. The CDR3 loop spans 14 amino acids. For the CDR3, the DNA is TGTGCCAGCAGCCCGGGACAGCTTTTTGACATTCAGTACTTC. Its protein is CASSPGQLFDIQYF. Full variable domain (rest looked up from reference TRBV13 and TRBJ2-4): AAGVIQSPRHLIKEKRETATLKCYPIPRHDTVYWYQQGPGQDPQFLISFYEKMQSDKGSIPDRFSAQQFSDYHSELNMSSLELGDSALYFCASSPGQLFDIQYFGAGTRLSVL.

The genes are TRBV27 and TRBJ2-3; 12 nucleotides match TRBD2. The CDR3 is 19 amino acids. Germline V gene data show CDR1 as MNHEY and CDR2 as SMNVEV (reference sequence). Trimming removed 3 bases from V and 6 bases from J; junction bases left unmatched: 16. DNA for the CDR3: TGTGCCAGCAGTTTCCTCCGGACTAGCGGGGTCTCAGGGTTTGATACGCAGTATTTT. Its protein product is CASSFLRTSGVSGFDTQYF.

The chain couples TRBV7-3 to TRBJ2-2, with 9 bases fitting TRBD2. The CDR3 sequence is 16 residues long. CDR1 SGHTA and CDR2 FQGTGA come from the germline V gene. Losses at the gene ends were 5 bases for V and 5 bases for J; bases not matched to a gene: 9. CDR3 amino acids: CASSAAGGLVTGELFF. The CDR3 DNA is TGTGCCAGCAGCGCAGCGGGGGGCCTCGTGACCGGGGAGCTGTTTTTT.

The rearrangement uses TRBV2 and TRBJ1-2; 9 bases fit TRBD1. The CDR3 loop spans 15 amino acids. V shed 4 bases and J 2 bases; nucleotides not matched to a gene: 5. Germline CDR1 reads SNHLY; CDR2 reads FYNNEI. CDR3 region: CASSGTGGANYGYTF. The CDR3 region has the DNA TGTGCCAGCAGTGGCACAGGGGGCGCAAACTATGGCTACACCTTC.

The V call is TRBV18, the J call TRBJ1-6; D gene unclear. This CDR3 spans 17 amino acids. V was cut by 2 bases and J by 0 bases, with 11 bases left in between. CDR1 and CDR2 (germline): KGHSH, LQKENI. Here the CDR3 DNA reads TGTGCCAGCTCACCAAAAAGCTGGAGCTCCTATAATTCACCCCTCCACTTT. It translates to CASSPKSWSSYNSPLHF.

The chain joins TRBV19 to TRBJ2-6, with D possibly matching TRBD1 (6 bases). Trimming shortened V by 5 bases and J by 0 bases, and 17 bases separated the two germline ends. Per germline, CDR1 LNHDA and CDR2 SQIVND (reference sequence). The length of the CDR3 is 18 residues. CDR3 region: CASSQRRTGSSGANVLTF. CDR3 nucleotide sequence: TGTGCCAGTAGTCAGCGGCGAACAGGGAGCTCTGGGGCCAACGTCCTGACTTTC.

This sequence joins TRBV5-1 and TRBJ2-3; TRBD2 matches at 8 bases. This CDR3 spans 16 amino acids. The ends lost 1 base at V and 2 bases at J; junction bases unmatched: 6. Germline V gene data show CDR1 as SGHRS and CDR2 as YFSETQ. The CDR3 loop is CASSLPGRGDTDTQYF. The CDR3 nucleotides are TGCGCCAGCAGCTTGCCGGGGCGGGGGGACACAGATACGCAGTATTTT.

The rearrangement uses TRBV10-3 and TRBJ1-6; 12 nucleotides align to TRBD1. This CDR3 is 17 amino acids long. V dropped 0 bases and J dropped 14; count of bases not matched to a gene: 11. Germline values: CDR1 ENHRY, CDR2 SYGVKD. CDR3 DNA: TGTGCCATCAGTGAGTCGAGAGGGACAGGGGGCTTGGGAACCCTCCACTTT. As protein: CAISESRGTGGLGTLHF.

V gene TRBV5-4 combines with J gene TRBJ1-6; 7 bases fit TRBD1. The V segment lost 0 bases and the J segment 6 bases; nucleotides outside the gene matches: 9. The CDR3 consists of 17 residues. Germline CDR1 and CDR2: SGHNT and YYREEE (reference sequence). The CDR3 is CASSLAQGGRANSPLHF. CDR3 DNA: TGTGCCAGCAGCTTGGCCCAGGGGGGACGGGCTAATTCACCCCTCCACTTT. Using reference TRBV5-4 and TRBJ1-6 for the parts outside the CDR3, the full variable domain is ETGVTQSPTHLIKTRGQQVTLRCSSQSGHNTVSWYQQALGQGPQFIFQYYREEENGRGNFPPRFSGLQFPNYSSELNVNALELDDSALYLCASSLAQGGRANSPLHFGNGTRLTVT.

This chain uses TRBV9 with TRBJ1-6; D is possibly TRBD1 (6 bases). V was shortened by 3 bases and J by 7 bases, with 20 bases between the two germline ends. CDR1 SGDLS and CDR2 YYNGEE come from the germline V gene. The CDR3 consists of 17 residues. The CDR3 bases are TGTGCCAGCAGCGCACGCCTTAGACAGGACGAAAATTCACCCCTCCACTTT. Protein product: CASSARLRQDENSPLHF.

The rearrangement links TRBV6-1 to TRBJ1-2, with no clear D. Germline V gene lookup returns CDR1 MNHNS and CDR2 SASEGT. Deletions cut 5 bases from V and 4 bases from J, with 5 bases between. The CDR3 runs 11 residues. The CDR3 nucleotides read TGTGCCAGCAGTTACGGCTATGGCTACACCTTC. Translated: CASSYGYGYTF.

The CDR3 coding sequence is TGTGCCAGCAGCTTTTCCAGGGTGACCACTGAAGCTTTCTTT. It specifies CASSFSRVTTEAFF. The rearrangement uses TRBV5-4 and TRBJ1-1, with TRBD1 as a possible D gene (5 bases). The V end lost 2 bases, the J end lost 4 bases, and 12 bases lay between the germline ends. The germline V gene has CDR1 SGHNT and CDR2 YYREEE (reference sequence). CDR3 length: 14 residues.